One T cell receptor beta chain is described in this entry. Its antigen is currently unknown. Researchers ran the PCR with 60 Vbeta and 13 Jbeta primers. Sequenced by immunoSEQ multiplex PCR; TCRdb stores in-frame clones only, minus some. The sample lists 200,000 to 250,000 clones, about 85% seen once, with roughly 1.3% in the top ten. The data are from a study of cytomegalovirus exposure and HLA in healthy donors. Across the study: As released early, the data held 75 million to 90 million unique TCRs from HLA-typed donors. General study points: In a later analysis, specific HLA alleles were associated with 15,000 to 20,000 TCR beta sequences at a 0.05 false discovery rate. DRB1 showed the most TCR associations and HLA-C the fewest in a later analysis, as rates varied by HLA locus.

The clonotype originates from a human donor in good health. The sequenced sample was PBMCs.

CDR3 residues: CASSPQGVNEQFF. In nucleotides, the CDR3 is TGTGCCAGCTCACCACAGGGAGTGAATGAGCAGTTCTTC. J is TRBJ2-1 and V is TRBV18; perhaps TRBD2 as D (5 bases). Trimming stripped 1 base from V and 7 bases from J, with 8 bases between. Germline V gene lookup returns CDR1 KGHSH and CDR2 LQKENI. The CDR3 consists of 13 residues.